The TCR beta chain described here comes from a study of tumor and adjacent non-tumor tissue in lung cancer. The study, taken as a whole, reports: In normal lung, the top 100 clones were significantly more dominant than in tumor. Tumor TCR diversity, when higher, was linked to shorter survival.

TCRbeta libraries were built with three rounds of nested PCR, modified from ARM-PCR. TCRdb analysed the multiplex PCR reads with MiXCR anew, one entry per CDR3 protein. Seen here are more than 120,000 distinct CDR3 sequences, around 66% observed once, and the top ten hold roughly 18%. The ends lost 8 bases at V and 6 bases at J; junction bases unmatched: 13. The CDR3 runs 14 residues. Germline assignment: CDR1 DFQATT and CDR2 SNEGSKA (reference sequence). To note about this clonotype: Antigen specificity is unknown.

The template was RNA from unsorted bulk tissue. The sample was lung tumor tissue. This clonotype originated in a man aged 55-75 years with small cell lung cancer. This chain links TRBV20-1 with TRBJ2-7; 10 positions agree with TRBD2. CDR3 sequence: CSTKEASGSGEQYV. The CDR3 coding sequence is TGCAGTACTAAGGAGGCTAGCGGGAGCGGCGAGCAGTACGTC.